This entry lists 18 T cell receptor beta chains sequenced from one sample in a study of CXCR3-negative and CXCR3-positive naive CD8 T cells. Study observations and caveats: When CXCR3-positive naive cells were set against CXCR3-negative naive cells, the former had more hydrophobic TRB CDR3s.

Through 5' RACE with UMI labels, the TRB cDNA libraries were prepared. No DNA is given; TCRdb re-called the 5' RACE reads and lists each CDR3 protein once. Its listing shows 60,000 to 70,000 distinct CDR3 sequences. Their antigens remain unidentified. Sequencing was performed on naive CXCR3+ CD8+ T cells from blood. Subset described: CD45RO-CCR7+CD27+CD95- naive CD8+ T cells expressing CXCR3 (TNR3+). The receptors were sampled from a human donor in good health. Some clones in this sample may be carry-over from other donors' samples.

The chain links TRBV7-2 to TRBJ2-1; TCRdb's D call, TRBD2, is unchecked because there is no DNA. Germline V gene sequence: CDR1 SGHTA, CDR2 FQGNSA. This CDR3 is 16 amino acids long. The CDR3 reads CASSLGPQRGGPWQFF.

Here the CDR3 reads CASSPRTSGGFTGELFF. V gene TRBV5-1 combines with J gene TRBJ2-2; TCRdb reports TRBD2, a call that lacks DNA to check it against. The CDR3 contains 17 residues. Germline CDR1 is SGHRS and CDR2 is YFSETQ.

V is TRBV12-3 or TRBV12-4 and J is TRBJ2-7; checking the TCRdb D call of TRBD2 is not possible without DNA. CDR3 length: 15 amino acids. The CDR3 protein is CASSLAGDSPYEQYF.

The gene calls are TRBV12-3 or TRBV12-4 and TRBJ2-7; as DNA is missing, the TRBD2 call by TCRdb cannot be tested. This CDR3 is built from 14 residues. This chain's CDR3 is CASSLSSGTYEQYF.

V and J are TRBV12-3 or TRBV12-4 and TRBJ2-7; as DNA is missing, the TRBD2 call by TCRdb cannot be tested. CDR3 length: 14 amino acids. CDR3 sequence: CASSGSGGNHEQYF.

CDR3 region: CASSPEGGTGELFF. V usage is TRBV7-8 and J usage is TRBJ2-2. Germline values: CDR1 SGHVS, CDR2 FQNEAQ. The CDR3 covers 14 residues.

The chain recombines TRBV19 with TRBJ1-1. Germline CDR1 is LNHDA and CDR2 is SQIVND (reference sequence). This CDR3 is built from 13 residues. Here the CDR3 reads CASSYTINTEAFF. The complete variable domain, with remaining parts taken from reference TRBV19 and TRBJ1-1, reads DGGITQSPKYLFRKEGQNVTLSCEQNLNHDAMYWYRQDPGQGLRLIYYSQIVNDFQKGDIAEGYSVSREKKESFPLTVTSAQKNPTAFYLCASSYTINTEAFFGQGTRLTVV.

CDR3 amino acids: CASSLSGPEGTQYF. This sequence joins TRBV7-2 and TRBJ2-5; lacking DNA, the TRBD1 call made by TCRdb goes unchecked. CDR3 length: 14 residues. CDR1 and CDR2 from the germline V gene are SGHTA and FQGNSA.

The chain carries TRBV9 and TRBJ2-1. The CDR3 runs 14 residues. Germline CDR1 reads SGDLS; CDR2 reads YYNGEE. This CDR3 reads CASSVAPGYNEQFF. Based on the CDR3 plus reference TRBV9 and TRBJ2-1, the full variable domain is DSGVTQTPKHLITATGQRVTLRCSPRSGDLSVYWYQQSLDQGLQFLIQYYNGEERAKGNILERFSAQQFPDLHSELNLSSLELGDSALYFCASSVAPGYNEQFFGPGTRLTVL.

The genes are TRBV7-2 and TRBJ2-7. The CDR3 spans 14 residues. Germline CDR1 SGHTA, CDR2 FQGNSA. CDR3 amino acids: CASSEPAGPYEQYF. Full variable domain (remainder filled in from reference TRBV7-2 and TRBJ2-7): GAGVSQSPSNKVTEKGKDVELRCDPISGHTALYWYRQSLGQGLEFLIYFQGNSAPDKSGLPSDRFSAERTGGSVSTLTIQRTQQEDSAVYLCASSEPAGPYEQYFGPGTRLTVT.

V usage is TRBV4-3 and J usage is TRBJ2-2. Germline lookup yields CDR1 LGHNA and CDR2 YSLEER. The CDR3 spans 15 residues. This chain's CDR3 is CASSQALSLPGELFF.

The CDR3 is CASIGGTEGRETQYF. The chain employs TRBV10-2 and TRBJ2-5; without DNA, the TCRdb call of TRBD1 cannot be checked. Germline values: CDR1 WSHSY, CDR2 SAAADI. This CDR3 has 15 amino acids.

V is TRBV4-3 and J is TRBJ2-1. Germline loops: CDR1 LGHNA, CDR2 YSLEER. The CDR3 consists of 15 residues. The CDR3 here is CASSQDRLGSNEQFF.

The chain combines TRBV29-1 with TRBJ2-5; TCRdb names TRBD1, which stays unverified in the absence of DNA. The CDR3 runs to 16 residues. Germline assignment: CDR1 SQVTM and CDR2 ANQGSEA. CDR3 in amino acids: CSVEPLVTGGQETQYF.

The CDR3 protein is CASSRIFADHPYEQYF. The chain is built from TRBV11-3 and TRBJ2-7. Germline CDR1 and CDR2: SGHNT and YENEEA. The CDR3 runs to 16 residues. Variable domain in full (rest from reference TRBV11-3 and TRBJ2-7): EAGVVQSPRYKIIEKKQPVAFWCNPISGHNTLYWYLQNLGQGPELLIRYENEEAVDDSQLPKDRFSAERLKGVDSTLKIQPAELGDSAVYLCASSRIFADHPYEQYFGPGTRLTVT.

This CDR3 is CASSLEWSNQPQHF. The gene calls are TRBV5-5 and TRBJ1-5. The CDR3 is 14 residues long. Per the germline V gene, CDR1 is SGHKS and CDR2 is YYEKEE (reference sequence). Variable domain in full (rest from reference TRBV5-5 and TRBJ1-5): DAGVTQSPTHLIKTRGQQVTLRCSPISGHKSVSWYQQVLGQGPQFIFQYYEKEERGRGNFPDRFSARQFPNYSSELNVNALLLGDSALYLCASSLEWSNQPQHFGDGTRLSIL.

This clonotype is medium-sized by frequency. V is TRBV7-7 and J is TRBJ2-1. The CDR3 covers 15 residues. Germline V gene sequence: CDR1 SSHAT, CDR2 FNYEAQ (reference sequence). CDR3 amino acids: CASSLVLSSYNEQFF. Using reference TRBV7-7 and TRBJ2-1 for the parts outside the CDR3, the full variable domain is GAGVSQSPRYKVTKRGQDVTLRCDPISSHATLYWYQQALGQGPEFLTYFNYEAQPDKSGLPSDRFSAERPEGSISTLTIQRTEQRDSAMYRCASSLVLSSYNEQFFGPGTRLTVL.

V is TRBV18 and J is TRBJ2-5. This CDR3 has 16 residues. Germline values: CDR1 KGHSH, CDR2 LQKENI. The CDR3 reads CASSPRYGVNQETQYF. The full variable domain, in which reference TRBV18 and TRBJ2-5 provide the parts outside the CDR3, is NAGVMQNPRHLVRRRGQEARLRCSPMKGHSHVYWYRQLPEEGLKFMVYLQKENIIDESGMPKERFSAEFPKEGPSILRIQQVVRGDSAAYFCASSPRYGVNQETQYFGPGTRLLVL.